This is a list of T cell receptor beta chains from one sample in a study of T-cell memory formation after mild COVID-19. TCRdb ran MiXCR on the 5' RACE reads and lists one entry per CDR3 protein. The profile shows a few hundred thousand distinct CDR3 sequences, approximately 16% of them singletons. The source material was PBMCs or a T cell subset sorted from them (not recorded which). All receptors come from a man aged 18 to 30 who had mild COVID-19 (a few samples of this study predate the infection). Cell type and time point are not known. The CDR3 runs from the conserved cysteine through the conserved F or W. A D gene is named only where the DNA matches it firmly. Some rows have no size entry. The others give once, few or many, or a class for an expanded clone.

v_gene	d_gene	abundance	j_gene	CDR3aa	CDR3nt
TRBV29-1	NA	NA	TRBJ1-4	CSVEAIGAKEKLFF	TGCAGCGTTGAAGCGATCGGGGCTAAAGAAAAACTGTTTTTT
TRBV4-1	NA	NA	TRBJ1-2	CASSQFPQGRDYGYTF	TGCGCCAGCAGCCAATTCCCCCAGGGGCGGGACTATGGCTACACCTTC
TRBV3-1	NA	NA	TRBJ2-4	CASSQEVKNIQYF	TGTGCCAGCAGCCAAGAAGTTAAAAACATTCAGTACTTC
TRBV7-3	TRBD2	NA	TRBJ2-3	CASSFTGGPGDTQYF	TGTGCCAGCAGCTTTACGGGGGGGCCTGGGGATACGCAGTATTTT
TRBV13	NA	once	TRBJ2-1	CASSLEPGEQFF	TGTGCCAGCAGCTTAGAGCCAGGTGAGCAGTTCTTC
TRBV20-1	TRBD1	few	TRBJ2-1	CSAADRANYNEQFF	TGCAGTGCGGCCGACAGGGCTAATTACAATGAGCAGTTCTTC
TRBV7-2	NA	few	TRBJ1-3	CASSTDISGNTIYF	TGTGCCAGCAGCACCGACATTTCTGGAAACACCATATATTTT
TRBV12-3/TRBV12-4	TRBD2	NA	TRBJ2-5	CASSPGGGPAETQYF	TGTGCCAGCAGCCCCGGCGGGGGGCCCGCGGAGACCCAGTACTTC
TRBV5-1	NA	few	TRBJ1-1	CASSPTLGAGNTEAFF	TGCGCCAGCAGCCCAACCCTAGGGGCGGGGAACACTGAAGCTTTCTTT
TRBV9	NA	NA	TRBJ2-3	CASSVGGAADTQYF	TGTGCCAGCAGCGTAGGCGGGGCGGCAGATACGCAGTATTTT
TRBV2	TRBD2	NA	TRBJ2-3	CASSEARTSGGHTQYF	TGTGCCAGCAGTGAAGCTAGGACTAGCGGGGGCCATACGCAGTATTTT
TRBV5-1	TRBD1	few	TRBJ2-2	CASSEGDSWAGELFF	TGCGCCAGCAGCGAAGGGGACAGTTGGGCCGGGGAGCTGTTTTTT
TRBV7-2	NA	NA	TRBJ1-1	CASSHDAFF	TGTGCCAGCAGCCATGATGCTTTCTTT
TRBV12-3/TRBV12-4	NA	few	TRBJ1-1	CASSLGRGRGGSLTEAFF	TGTGCCAGCAGTTTAGGGCGAGGGCGGGGAGGATCCCTCACTGAAGCTTTCTTT
TRBV29-1	NA	few	TRBJ2-1	CSPGRSGSYNEQFF	TGCAGCCCCGGGCGGAGTGGGTCCTACAATGAGCAGTTCTTC
TRBV18	NA	few	TRBJ2-6	CASSPTGPGEGANVLTF	TGTGCCAGCTCCCCCACAGGGCCGGGGGAAGGGGCCAACGTCCTGACTTTC
TRBV5-1	TRBD1	many	TRBJ1-1	CASSQGTGGTEAFF	TGCGCCAGCAGCCAAGGGACAGGGGGCACTGAAGCTTTCTTT
TRBV7-9	TRBD2	few	TRBJ2-2	CASNLGGGTGELFF	TGTGCCAGCAACCTTGGCGGGGGCACCGGGGAGCTGTTTTTT
TRBV6-2/TRBV6-3	NA	few	TRBJ2-2	CASSFRDLNTGELFF	TGTGCCAGCAGTTTTAGGGACTTGAACACCGGGGAGCTGTTTTTT
TRBV5-1	NA	NA	TRBJ2-1	CASGTYGNEQFF	TGCGCCAGCGGCACTTATGGCAATGAGCAGTTCTTC
TRBV12-3/TRBV12-4	NA	many	TRBJ1-2	CASSLGTSYGYTF	TGTGCCAGCAGCCTCGGGACCAGCTATGGCTACACCTTC
TRBV2	NA	few	TRBJ1-5	CASSENWSNQPQHF	TGTGCCAGCAGTGAAAATTGGTCCAATCAGCCCCAGCATTTT
TRBV2	NA	once	TRBJ2-5	CASSNTPETQYF	TGTGCCAGCAGTAATACCCCCGAGACCCAGTACTTC
TRBV5-1	NA	few	TRBJ1-2	CASSLGFGGGRYGYTF	TGCGCCAGCAGCTTGGGGTTCGGCGGGGGCCGATATGGCTACACCTTC
TRBV7-8	NA	few	TRBJ2-1	CASSPDGGLPNEQFF	TGTGCCAGCAGCCCAGATGGGGGGCTCCCCAATGAGCAGTTCTTC
TRBV5-1	TRBD2	NA	TRBJ2-1	CASSPRAGGLDEQFF	TGCGCCAGCAGCCCCCGAGCGGGGGGTCTCGATGAGCAGTTCTTC
TRBV25-1	NA	NA	TRBJ1-2	CASSESGLPPPNGYTF	TGTGCCAGCAGTGAATCCGGTCTGCCCCCACCAAATGGCTACACCTTC
TRBV10-3	NA	NA	TRBJ2-5	CAISETRTQETQYF	TGTGCCATCAGTGAGACAAGAACCCAAGAGACCCAGTACTTC
TRBV12-3/TRBV12-4	NA	once	TRBJ1-2	CASLEGVGYGYTF	TGTGCCAGCTTAGAAGGGGTTGGGTATGGCTACACCTTC
TRBV4-1	TRBD1	NA	TRBJ1-6	CASSPRDRRNSPLHF	TGCGCCAGCAGCCCCCGGGACAGAAGGAATTCACCCCTCCACTTT
TRBV5-1	TRBD1	many	TRBJ1-1	CASSGDRVNTEAFF	TGCGCCAGCAGCGGGGACAGGGTGAACACTGAAGCTTTCTTT
TRBV30	TRBD1	once	TRBJ1-4	CAWSGEGAAEKLFF	TGTGCCTGGAGTGGTGAGGGGGCGGCTGAAAAACTGTTTTTT
TRBV11-3	TRBD2	many	TRBJ2-5	CASSSGGAQETQYF	TGTGCCAGCAGTTCGGGGGGGGCACAAGAGACCCAGTACTTC
TRBV14	NA	NA	TRBJ2-1	CASSQEEGAKGGQFF	TGTGCCAGCAGCCAAGAGGAGGGGGCGAAAGGAGGGCAGTTCTTC
TRBV7-7	TRBD2	few	TRBJ2-5	CASSSSGGRAATQYF	TGTGCTAGCAGCTCTAGCGGGGGCCGGGCGGCGACCCAGTACTTC
TRBV20-1	NA	NA	TRBJ1-4	CSARGGNHGEKLFF	TGCAGTGCTAGAGGGGGCAATCATGGCGAAAAACTGTTTTTT